Listed below are T cell receptor beta chains from one sample, sequenced in a study of blood T cell repertoires in COVID-19. Here immunoSEQ multiplex PCR was the method, and the copy in TCRdb shows in-frame clones only, minus some. The data show roughly 100,000 clones, with 65% to 85% seen just once and 20% to 25% held by the top ten. Sequenced material: peripheral blood. All receptors derive from an elderly man with active or convalescent COVID-19. Both conserved end residues are part of each CDR3. Each record gives: D gene, clone size, V gene, J gene, CDR3 DNA, CDR3 protein. A D gene is named only where the DNA matches it firmly. Size tells how often a clone was seen (once, few, many) or the class of an expanded clone, and some rows leave it out.

d_gene: TRBD2; abundance: few; v_gene: TRBV2; j_gene: TRBJ2-3; CDR3nt: TGTGCCAGCAGTGAGGGTAGCGGGGGATACGTAGATACGCAGTATTTT; CDR3aa: CASSEGSGGYVDTQYF
d_gene: TRBD1; abundance: .; v_gene: TRBV19; j_gene: TRBJ2-7; CDR3nt: TGTGCCAGTAGTATTGACAGGGGTTTCTACGAGCAGTACTTC; CDR3aa: CASSIDRGFYEQYF
d_gene: .; abundance: .; v_gene: TRBV2; j_gene: TRBJ1-4; CDR3nt: TGTGCCAGCGCTACCCAGGGCATGTTTAATGAAAAACTGTTTTTT; CDR3aa: CASATQGMFNEKLFF
d_gene: TRBD2; abundance: .; v_gene: TRBV9; j_gene: TRBJ2-1; CDR3nt: TGTGCCAGCAGCGTAGCCGGACTAGCGGGGGTCAACAATGAGCAGTTCTTC; CDR3aa: CASSVAGLAGVNNEQFF
d_gene: TRBD1; abundance: .; v_gene: TRBV27; j_gene: TRBJ2-7; CDR3nt: TGTGCCAGCAGGTATACAGGGGACCGCTCCTACGAGCAGTACTTC; CDR3aa: CASRYTGDRSYEQYF
d_gene: TRBD2; abundance: .; v_gene: TRBV7-2; j_gene: TRBJ2-3; CDR3nt: TGTGCCAGCAGCCTTGCCAGCGGGGGGGGCACTCATACGCAGTATTTT; CDR3aa: CASSLASGGGTHTQYF
d_gene: .; abundance: .; v_gene: TRBV7-8; j_gene: TRBJ1-6; CDR3nt: TGTGCCAGCAGCTTAGTTAGGACAGATAATTCACCCCTCCACTTT; CDR3aa: CASSLVRTDNSPLHF
d_gene: .; abundance: .; v_gene: TRBV5-1; j_gene: TRBJ2-5; CDR3nt: TGCGCCAGCAGCCGGGAGAGGGGCTTCGAGGAGACCCAGTACTTC; CDR3aa: CASSRERGFEETQYF
d_gene: .; abundance: .; v_gene: TRBV30; j_gene: TRBJ1-2; CDR3nt: TGTGCCTTGAGGACCGGGAGGGTAGATTATGGCTACACCTTC; CDR3aa: CALRTGRVDYGYTF
d_gene: .; abundance: .; v_gene: TRBV7-9; j_gene: TRBJ1-6; CDR3nt: TGTGCCAGCAGCTTATCCCCCGCTGACAGTAATTCACCCCTCCACTTT; CDR3aa: CASSLSPADSNSPLHF
d_gene: .; abundance: .; v_gene: TRBV11-2; j_gene: TRBJ2-1; CDR3nt: TGTGCCAGCAGCCGATCTGGTGGCCAGCAGTTCTTC; CDR3aa: CASSRSGGQQFF
d_gene: TRBD2; abundance: .; v_gene: TRBV7-8; j_gene: TRBJ2-2; CDR3nt: TGTGCCAGCAGCTTAGGGATCCAGCGGGGGGCGTTCACCGGGGAGCTGTTTTTT; CDR3aa: CASSLGIQRGAFTGELFF
d_gene: .; abundance: once; v_gene: TRBV5-1; j_gene: TRBJ2-7; CDR3nt: TGCGCCAGCAGCTCCAACAGGGGGGGAAACTACGAGCAGTACTTC; CDR3aa: CASSSNRGGNYEQYF
d_gene: .; abundance: once; v_gene: TRBV6-1; j_gene: TRBJ2-3; CDR3nt: TGTGCCAGCAGTGCAGCCGTTAGCACAGATACGCAGTATTTT; CDR3aa: CASSAAVSTDTQYF
d_gene: .; abundance: .; v_gene: TRBV5-1; j_gene: TRBJ1-3; CDR3nt: TGCGCCAGCAGCTTGGAGGGGACAACCCTCTCTGGAAACACCATATATTTT; CDR3aa: CASSLEGTTLSGNTIYF